The 5 T cell receptor beta chains reported below all come from one sample, sequenced in a study of T-cell memory formation after mild COVID-19. Each CDR3 protein gets one entry after TCRdb re-called the 5' RACE reads with MiXCR. The table includes about 270,000 distinct CDR3 sequences, approximately 15% detected once. What was sequenced was PBMCs or a T cell subset sorted from them (not recorded which). These receptors originate from a young man who had mild COVID-19 (a few samples of this study predate the infection). Cell type and time point are not known.

The CDR3 DNA follows: TGTGCCAGCAGCCTGACCCGGACTAGCGGGGTCTACGAGCAGTACTTC. Protein product: CASSLTRTSGVYEQYF. V usage is TRBV5-5 and J usage is TRBJ2-7, with 12 bases identical to TRBD2. CDR3 size: 16 residues. V was clipped by 4 bases and J by 3 bases; unmatched bases: 8. Germline loops: CDR1 SGHKS, CDR2 YYEKEE (reference sequence).

V gene TRBV7-6 combines with J gene TRBJ1-6; D is ambiguous. Looked up from germline, CDR1 is SGHVS and CDR2 is FNYEAQ. V lost 5 bases, J lost 9 bases, and 11 bases lay in between. This CDR3 comprises 13 residues. CDR3 region: CASSPAGSSPLHF. The CDR3 bases are TGTGCCAGCAGCCCCGCCGGGAGTTCACCCCTCCACTTT.

This clonotype appeared a few times. The chain carries TRBV6-2 or TRBV6-3 and TRBJ1-1; D gene unclear. Germline V gene lookup returns CDR1 MNHEY and CDR2 SVGEGT. V lost 0 bases, J lost 6 bases, and 14 bases lay in between. This CDR3 is built from 15 residues. CDR3 bases: TGTGCCAGCAGTTACTCGATTTGGACTCGGGCTGAAGCTTTCTTT. This gives the protein CASSYSIWTRAEAFF.

This clonotype was counted a few times. The V and J genes are TRBV4-2 and TRBJ2-3; D gene unclear. V dropped 0 bases and J dropped 9 bases, with 10 bases sitting between them. Germline CDR1 LGHNA, CDR2 YNFKEQ. The length of the CDR3 is 13 residues. CDR3 in amino acids: CASSQDEVLTQYF. The CDR3 region has the DNA TGTGCCAGCAGCCAAGATGAGGTCCTAACGCAGTATTTT.

This clonotype was detected a few times. V usage is TRBV3-1 and J usage is TRBJ2-7; D is possibly TRBD1 (6 bases). Germline CDR1 LGHDT, CDR2 YNNKEL (reference sequence). The CDR3 spans 16 residues. The V and J ends lost 3 bases and 3 bases respectively, with 18 bases between them. The CDR3 DNA is TGTGCCAGCAGCCAGGAAAACCCGGGACACAACTACGAGCAGTACGTC. Translating gives CASSQENPGHNYEQYV.